This T cell receptor beta chain was sequenced for a study of blood T cell repertoires in COVID-19. As for the study in general: Italy, Spain and the United States were the sources of the convalescent and acute COVID-19 samples.

As handled by the study authors: Nucleated cell number was recorded as an estimate derived from reference gene primer amplification. Sequencing used immunoSEQ multiplex PCR; TCRdb keeps in-frame clones, though not all of them. The DNA was the basis for D and trimming; V, J and clone size are from that table. The sample has about 200,000 clones, about 79% seen once. The material sequenced was peripheral blood. The TCR sequence derives from a human donor in a cohort sampled during active COVID-19.

The CDR3 spells CASSTQTGQETQYF. The CDR3 DNA is TGTGCCAGCAGCACCCAGACAGGCCAAGAGACCCAGTACTTC. The genes are TRBV7-9 and TRBJ2-5; D perhaps matches TRBD1 (6 bases). The germline gives CDR1 SEHNR, CDR2 FQNEAQ (reference sequence). V was clipped by 5 bases and J by 1 base, with 11 bases between them. The CDR3 loop spans 14 amino acids.